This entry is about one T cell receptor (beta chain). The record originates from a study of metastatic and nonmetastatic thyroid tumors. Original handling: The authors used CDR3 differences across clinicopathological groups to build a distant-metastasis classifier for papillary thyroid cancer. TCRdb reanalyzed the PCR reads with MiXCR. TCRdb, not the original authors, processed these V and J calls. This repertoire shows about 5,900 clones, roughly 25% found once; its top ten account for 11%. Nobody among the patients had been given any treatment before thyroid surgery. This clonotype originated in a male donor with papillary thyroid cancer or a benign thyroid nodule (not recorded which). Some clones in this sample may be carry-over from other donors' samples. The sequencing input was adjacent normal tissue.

CDR3 region: CASSFFTGDSYNEQFF. CDR3 DNA: TGTGCCAGCAGCTTTTTTACAGGGGATTCCTACAATGAGCAGTTCTTC. This rearrangement joins TRBV7-6 to TRBJ2-1; TRBD1 aligns across 7 bases. J gave up 1 base and V 3 bases, and 6 bases lay outside the gene matches. CDR1 is SGHVS and CDR2 is FNYEAQ in the germline V gene. CDR3 length equals 16 residues.